These 27 T cell receptor beta chains were all obtained from the same sample, sequenced in a study of T cell changes during pregnancy in multiple sclerosis. Generated by immunoSEQ multiplex PCR, the TCRdb table keeps only in-frame clones and is missing some. The sample has 45,000 to 60,000 clones, just over 90% seen once. The sample consisted of peripheral blood, taken in the second trimester of pregnancy. The receptors were gathered from a female donor with multiple sclerosis, enrolled in a pregnancy study.

The gene calls are TRBV7-6 and TRBJ2-5; tentative D call: TRBD2 (6 bases). V lost 4 bases to trimming and J lost 5 bases, with 11 bases between them. This CDR3 comprises 13 residues. Germline V gives CDR1 SGHVS, CDR2 FNYEAQ. CDR3 nucleotides: TGTGCCAGCAGCTCGGGACGGGGGGAGACCCAGTACTTC. Its protein is CASSSGRGETQYF.

V is TRBV27 and J is TRBJ1-1; 9 bases align to TRBD1. Germline V gene data show CDR1 as MNHEY and CDR2 as SMNVEV (reference sequence). This CDR3 spans 14 amino acids. Germline trimming cut 5 bases from V and 0 bases from J; bases unmatched to any gene: 1. The CDR3, as DNA: TGTGCCAGCAGTGGACAGGGGATGAACACTGAAGCTTTCTTT. It encodes CASSGQGMNTEAFF.

This clone is a singleton in its sample. J is TRBJ2-2 and V is TRBV7-2; D ambiguous. V lost 6 bases, J lost 5 bases, and 10 bases lay in between. This CDR3 comprises 13 residues. Germline V lookup: CDR1 SGHTA, CDR2 FQGNSA. DNA for the CDR3: TGTGCCAGCAGTCCTAGAGGTACCGGGGAGCTGTTTTTT. Protein product: CASSPRGTGELFF.

The gene calls are TRBV5-1 and TRBJ2-1; TRBD2 matches 7 bases. The CDR3 sequence is 14 residues long. Trimming took 4 bases from V and 2 from J; bases not matched to a gene: 3. Germline loops: CDR1 SGHRS, CDR2 YFSETQ. The CDR3 here is CASSLAETYNEQFF. DNA for the CDR3: TGCGCCAGCAGCCTAGCGGAGACCTACAATGAGCAGTTCTTC. Using reference TRBV5-1 and TRBJ2-1 for the parts outside the CDR3, the full variable domain is KAGVTQTPRYLIKTRGQQVTLSCSPISGHRSVSWYQQTPGQGLQFLFEYFSETQRNKGNFPGRFSGRQFSNSRSEMNVSTLELGDSALYLCASSLAETYNEQFFGPGTRLTVL.

V gene TRBV2 combines with J gene TRBJ2-5; 7 nucleotides line up with TRBD1. The CDR3 has 15 amino acids. Germline CDR1 and CDR2: SNHLY and FYNNEI. V shed 4 bases, J shed 2 bases, and the junction held 7 bases outside the gene matches. Here the CDR3 DNA reads TGTGCCAGCAGTGTCGTGTTGACAGGGCAAGAGACCCAGTACTTC. Translated: CASSVVLTGQETQYF.

V gene TRBV4-1 combines with J gene TRBJ2-1; D is perhaps TRBD2 (6 bases). V was cut by 4 bases and J by 8 bases, with 12 bases left in between. CDR3 size: 13 residues. Germline CDR1 reads MGHRA; CDR2 reads YSYEKL. CDR3 sequence reads: CASSRDRDYEQFF. In DNA, the CDR3 is TGCGCCAGCAGCCGAGACCGGGACTATGAGCAGTTCTTC.

V gene TRBV9 combines with J gene TRBJ2-2; 12 nucleotides line up with TRBD2. CDR1 and CDR2 (germline): SGDLS, YYNGEE. V dropped 3 bases and J dropped 3; count of bases not matched to a gene: 3. The CDR3 covers 16 residues. The CDR3 DNA follows: TGTGCCAGCAGCGCCAGACTAGCGGGAGACACCGGGGAGCTGTTTTTT. This translates into CASSARLAGDTGELFF.

The chain couples TRBV7-9 to TRBJ2-5; D remains ambiguous. V lost 0 bases and J 8 bases, leaving 10 bases between the germline ends. The V gene's germline CDR1 is SEHNR and CDR2 FQNEAQ (reference sequence). The CDR3 is 13 amino acids. In nucleotides, the CDR3 is TGTGCCAGCAGCTTAGCCCACTCAGGTACCCAGTACTTC. Encoded protein: CASSLAHSGTQYF.

The chain combines TRBV18 with TRBJ2-7; 12 positions match TRBD2. CDR1 is KGHSH and CDR2 is LQKENI in the germline V gene. The V and J ends lost 6 bases and 3 bases, in that order; junction bases with no gene match: 9. The length of the CDR3 is 16 residues. This CDR3 reads CASSPILTSGSYEQYF. The CDR3 nucleotides are TGTGCCAGCTCCCCTATCCTGACTAGCGGGAGCTACGAGCAGTACTTC.

This chain uses TRBV6-6 with TRBJ1-2, with D maybe TRBD1 (5 bases). The CDR3 sequence is 15 residues long. Germline loops: CDR1 MNHNY, CDR2 SVGAGI (reference sequence). V lost 0 bases and J lost 8, with 16 bases in between. The CDR3 protein is CASSYSILAQGGYTF. For the CDR3, the DNA is TGTGCCAGCAGTTACTCGATCCTTGCGCAGGGCGGCTACACCTTC.

The chain uses TRBV1 and TRBJ2-5; no DNA check was done on the table's D call, TRBD2. TRBV1 is deemed a pseudogene. The length of the CDR3 is 17 residues. CDR3 sequence (DNA): TGCACCAGCAGCCAACCCCCGGGGGGGGGATTAAAAGAGACCCAGTACTTC. It yields the protein CTSSQPPGGGLKETQYF.

J is TRBJ2-6 and V is TRBV28; D remains ambiguous. The CDR3 runs 18 residues. CDR1 and CDR2 (germline): MDHEN, SYDVKM. Trimming took off 4 bases at V and 0 bases at J, with 16 bases between the two ends. CDR3 in amino acids: CASSSVGFSLSGANVLTF. As DNA, the CDR3 is TGTGCCAGCAGTTCGGTGGGCTTCTCTCTCTCTGGGGCCAACGTCCTGACTTTC.

The rearrangement links TRBV12-2 to TRBJ2-7; TRBD2 is taken as the D call from the table, unchecked against the DNA. TRBV12-2 is marked as a pseudogene. This CDR3 contains 16 residues. The CDR3 reads CASRLVLGEEEAEQYF. CDR3 bases: TGTGCAAGTCGCTTGGTACTGGGGGAGGAAGAGGCCGAGCAGTACTTC.

The chain links TRBV4-1 to TRBJ2-1; 8 bases are a match to TRBD1. Germline values: CDR1 MGHRA, CDR2 YSYEKL. V lost 4 bases to trimming and J lost 2 bases; unmatched junction nucleotides: 4. The CDR3 has 15 residues. This CDR3 reads CASSPQGAAYNEQFF. The CDR3 region has the DNA TGCGCCAGCAGCCCTCAGGGGGCCGCCTACAATGAGCAGTTCTTC.

This rearrangement joins TRBV4-3 to TRBJ1-1, with 7 bases identical to TRBD1. The CDR3 contains 14 residues. The V gene end was trimmed by 3 bases and the J gene end by 4 bases; junction bases not matched to a gene: 5. CDR1 and CDR2 from the germline V gene are LGHNA and YSLEER. CDR3 protein: CASSQMTGTTEAFF. The CDR3 coding sequence is TGCGCCAGCAGCCAGATGACAGGGACCACTGAAGCTTTCTTT.

This chain uses TRBV6-6 with TRBJ1-4; 7 bases are a match to TRBD1. Trimming at V came to 0 bases and at J to 8 bases, leaving 6 bases not matched to a gene. CDR3 length: 15 amino acids. The germline V gene has CDR1 MNHNY and CDR2 SVGAGI (reference sequence). The CDR3, as DNA: TGTGCCAGCAGTTACTCGAGGGACAGCCAAGAAAAACTGTTTTTT. It codes for CASSYSRDSQEKLFF.

V usage is TRBV28 and J usage is TRBJ1-2; 7 positions agree with TRBD1. This CDR3 is 13 amino acids long. Germline values: CDR1 MDHEN, CDR2 SYDVKM. Unmatched junction bases numbered 5, after V lost 6 bases and J lost 4 bases. This CDR3 is CASRMDRLYGYTF. The CDR3 nucleotides are TGTGCCAGCAGAATGGACAGGCTCTATGGCTACACCTTC.

The rearrangement joins TRBV5-1 to TRBJ2-1, with 7 bases that match TRBD1. Trimming took 0 bases from V and 8 from J; bases not matched to a gene: 2. CDR1 SGHRS and CDR2 YFSETQ come from the germline V gene. The CDR3 covers 13 residues. The CDR3 DNA reads TGCGCCAGCAGCTTGGACAGGGGTGATGAGCAGTTCTTC. The encoded protein is CASSLDRGDEQFF.

This clone was observed a few times. This rearrangement joins TRBV7-9 to TRBJ2-7; TRBD1 aligns across 9 bases. Germline-derived CDR1 and CDR2 are SEHNR and FQNEAQ (reference sequence). The V gene end was trimmed by 6 bases and the J gene end by 2 bases; junction bases not matched to a gene: 5. The CDR3 is made up of 14 amino acids. This CDR3 reads CASRAGTGTYEQYF. As DNA, the CDR3 is TGTGCCAGCAGAGCCGGGACAGGGACCTACGAGCAGTACTTC.

This clone was seen a few times. V gene TRBV6-4 combines with J gene TRBJ2-1; maybe TRBD1 (6 bases). The V gene lost 3 bases and the J gene lost 8 bases, with 17 bases spanning the gap. The germline CDR1 and CDR2 sequences are MRHNA and SNTAGT. There are 15 residues in the CDR3. CDR3 sequence: CASSEQGAMRDEQFF. The CDR3 DNA sequence: TGTGCCAGCAGTGAACAGGGCGCTATGCGAGATGAGCAGTTCTTC.

The chain recombines TRBV28 with TRBJ2-1; D is perhaps TRBD2 (7 bases). The CDR3 is 18 residues long. With 4 bases removed from V and 5 bases from J, the gap between germline ends came to 24 bases. CDR1 MDHEN and CDR2 SYDVKM come from the germline V gene. In DNA form, the CDR3 reads TGTGCCAGCAGTTATGGGGGGGCTCCTGAAGCGTTCAACAATGAGCAGTTCTTC. Translating it yields CASSYGGAPEAFNNEQFF.

The CDR3 protein is CASSTEQGAGNTIYF. The CDR3 coding sequence is TGTGCCAGCAGCACCGAACAGGGGGCTGGAAACACCATATATTTT. The chain carries TRBV21-1 and TRBJ1-3; no check of the table's D call, TRBD1, against the DNA was made. TRBV21-1 is labeled a pseudogene. The CDR3 is 15 residues long.

The chain employs TRBV7-6 and TRBJ2-3, with TRBD1 matching over 8 bases. Per germline, CDR1 SGHVS and CDR2 FNYEAQ. This CDR3 is built from 16 residues. V lost 1 base to trimming and J lost 3 bases; unmatched junction nucleotides: 6. This CDR3 reads CASSLGGDRFTDTQYF. CDR3 nucleotide sequence: TGTGCCAGCAGCTTAGGTGGGGACAGGTTTACAGATACGCAGTATTTT.

This chain joins TRBV19 and TRBJ2-1, with D uncertain. Germline loops: CDR1 LNHDA, CDR2 SQIVND (reference sequence). Trimming removed 4 bases from V and 4 bases from J, with 8 bases in between. This CDR3 has 13 residues. The DNA of the CDR3 is TGTGCCAGTAGTACCCCCCCATACAATGAGCAGTTCTTC. Protein: CASSTPPYNEQFF.

This sequence joins TRBV23-1 and TRBJ2-5, with D possibly matching TRBD2 (5 bases). TRBV23-1 is annotated as an ORF whose role is uncertain. The V gene lost 0 bases and the J gene lost 2 bases, with 22 bases spanning the gap. CDR3 length: 19 residues. CDR3 loop: CASSQSRVPPRTRQETQYF. The CDR3 coding sequence is TGCGCCAGCAGTCAATCGCGGGTCCCCCCGCGGACGCGTCAAGAGACCCAGTACTTC.

The chain employs TRBV11-2 and TRBJ2-7; 7 bases match TRBD1. The junction had 8 bases not matched to a gene; V was cut back by 4 bases and J by 2 bases. The CDR3 loop spans 15 amino acids. Germline V gene lookup returns CDR1 SGHAT and CDR2 FQNNGV. The chain's CDR3 is CASSSFMTGTYEQYF. The CDR3 DNA is TGTGCCAGCAGCTCATTCATGACAGGGACCTACGAGCAGTACTTC.

The genes are TRBV4-3 and TRBJ2-6, with TRBD1 identical over 12 bases. The ends lost 1 base at V and 2 bases at J; junction bases unmatched: 9. CDR1 is LGHNA and CDR2 is YSLEER in the germline V gene. The CDR3 contains 20 residues. CDR3 nucleotides: TGCGCCAGCAGCCAAGCGGCGCCGGGACAGGGGGCGGCTGGGGCCAACGTCCTGACTTTC. This translates into CASSQAAPGQGAAGANVLTF.